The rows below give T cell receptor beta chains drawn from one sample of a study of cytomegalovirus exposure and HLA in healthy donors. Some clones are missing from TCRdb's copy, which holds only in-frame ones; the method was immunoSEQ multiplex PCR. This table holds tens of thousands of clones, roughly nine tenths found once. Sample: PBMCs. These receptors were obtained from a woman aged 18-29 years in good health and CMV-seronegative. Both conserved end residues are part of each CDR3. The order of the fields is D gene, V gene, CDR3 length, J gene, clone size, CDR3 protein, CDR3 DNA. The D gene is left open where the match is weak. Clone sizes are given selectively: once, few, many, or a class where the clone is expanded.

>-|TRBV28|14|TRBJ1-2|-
CASSPLGGDYGYTF
TGTGCCAGCAGTCCCCTCGGGGGGGACTATGGCTACACCTTC
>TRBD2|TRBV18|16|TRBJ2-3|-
CASSPPGLAVADTQYF
TGTGCCAGCTCACCACCCGGACTAGCGGTAGCAGATACGCAGTATTTT
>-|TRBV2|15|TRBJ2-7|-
CASRFGQATLYEQYF
TGTGCCAGCCGCTTCGGTCAGGCAACCTTGTACGAGCAGTACTTC
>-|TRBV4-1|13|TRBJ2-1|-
CASSQDNYNEQFF
TGCGCCAGCAGCCAAGACAATTACAATGAGCAGTTCTTC
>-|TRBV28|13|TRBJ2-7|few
CASRTQGTYEQYF
TGTGCCAGCAGGACACAAGGGACTTACGAGCAGTACTTC
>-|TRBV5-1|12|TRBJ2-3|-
CASSPSTDTQYF
TGCGCCAGCAGCCCAAGCACAGATACGCAGTATTTT
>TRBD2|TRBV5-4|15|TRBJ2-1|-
CASSSGLASHNEQFF
TGTGCCAGCAGCTCCGGACTAGCGAGTCACAATGAGCAGTTCTTC
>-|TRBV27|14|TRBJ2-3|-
CASSLYAGTDTQYF
TGTGCCAGCAGTTTATACGCGGGGACTGATACGCAGTATTTT
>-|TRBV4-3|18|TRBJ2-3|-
CASSQDPLPADATDTQYF
TGCGCCAGCAGCCAAGATCCGCTCCCAGCGGATGCCACAGATACGCAGTATTTT
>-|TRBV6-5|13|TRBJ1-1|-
CASSPAGDTEAFF
TGTGCCAGCAGTCCCGCAGGGGACACTGAAGCTTTCTTT
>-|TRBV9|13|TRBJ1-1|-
CASSSGQNTEAFF
TGTGCCAGCAGCTCAGGACAGAACACTGAAGCTTTCTTT
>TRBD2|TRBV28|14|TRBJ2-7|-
CASSFQREAYEQYF
TGTGCCAGCAGTTTTCAGCGGGAGGCCTACGAGCAGTACTTC
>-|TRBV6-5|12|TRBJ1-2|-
CASSPAGSGYTF
TGTGCCAGCAGTCCGGCAGGGTCAGGCTACACCTTC